This T cell receptor beta chain was captured in a study of CD8 T cells in Susac syndrome. Study-wide context: Among the Susac syndrome patients who underwent sequencing, more than 5 had clinically active disease, while about 8 of them were in remission.

Through negative isolation, CD4+ and CD8+ T cells were obtained, while TEMRA cells were enriched using FACS. CDR3 size: 13 residues. The germline CDR1 and CDR2 sequences are DFQATT and SNEGSKA (reference sequence). Trimming took off 1 base at V and 3 bases at J, with 6 bases between the two ends. An input of 0.5 to 1 ug of RNA was subjected to reverse transcription using random hexamers. Amplification of TCR beta CDR3 across 54 Vbeta and 13 Jbeta was performed with immunoSEQ multiplex PCR. TCRdb analysed the immunoSEQ multiplex PCR reads with MiXCR anew, one entry per CDR3 protein. The table records some 94,000 distinct CDR3 sequences, around 94% of them present only once.

This TCR derives from a human donor with Susac syndrome. Sequences were obtained from CD4+ T cells from PBMCs. The rearrangement joins TRBV20-1 to TRBJ1-4; D not resolved. CDR3 residues: CSARVDANEKLFF. In nucleotides, the CDR3 is TGCAGTGCTAGAGTGGACGCTAATGAAAAACTGTTTTTT.